The present TCR beta chain was sequenced within a study of technical replicates of blood from a handful of donors. The CDR3 contains 14 residues. Germline V gene sequence: CDR1 MGHDK, CDR2 SYGVNS. V trimming: 7 bases; J trimming: 4 bases; junction bases outside the gene matches: 7. Data came from immunoSEQ multiplex PCR; TCRdb stores just in-frame clones and leaves some out. This sample has about 74,000 clones, with 95% found just once. What was sequenced was T cells isolated from PBMCs. The sequence was collected from a human donor in good health. The gene calls are TRBV25-1 and TRBJ2-3; 8 bases are shared with TRBD1. The CDR3 DNA sequence: TGTGCCAGCACCGACCAGGGGGCGGCAGATACGCAGTATTTT. Its protein product is CASTDQGAADTQYF.